These 28 T cell receptor beta chains share one sample of origin, sequenced in a study of cytomegalovirus exposure and HLA in healthy donors. Vbeta (60) and Jbeta (13) primers were used in the PCR. Data came from immunoSEQ multiplex PCR; TCRdb stores just in-frame clones and leaves some out. In the table there are fewer than 200,000 clones, roughly 76% of which are singletons. Sequenced: PBMCs. Source of these receptors: a woman aged 45-65 years in good health and CMV-seronegative.

With respect to this clone: The sample carries other DNA sequences with the same CDR3. The V gene is TRBV28, the J gene TRBJ1-2; D call uncertain. The CDR3 totals 14 residues. The V and J ends lost 3 bases and 0 bases respectively, with 8 bases between them. Germline V CDR1 and CDR2: MDHEN, SYDVKM. The CDR3 DNA is TGTGCCAGCAGTTTTGGGCAATCTAACTATGGCTACACCTTC. Translation gives CASSFGQSNYGYTF.

Here the CDR3 reads CASSFRSKTGDQPQHF. CDR3 coding DNA: TGTGCCAGCAGTTTTAGGTCGAAGACAGGGGATCAGCCCCAGCATTTT. The V gene is TRBV28, the J gene TRBJ1-5; 8 nucleotides line up with TRBD1. The CDR3 runs 16 residues. V lost 3 bases, J lost 5 bases, and 9 bases stayed unmatched. Germline lookup yields CDR1 MDHEN and CDR2 SYDVKM.

This clone showed up just a few times. The rearrangement links TRBV28 to TRBJ2-7, with D possibly being TRBD1 (5 bases). This CDR3 contains 15 residues. The germline V gene encodes CDR1 MDHEN and CDR2 SYDVKM. V was shortened by 2 bases and J by 2 bases, with 13 bases between the two germline ends. This chain's CDR3 is CASSLQGYKAYEQYF. Here the CDR3 DNA reads TGTGCCAGCAGTTTACAGGGATACAAGGCCTACGAGCAGTACTTC. The full variable domain, its missing parts supplied by reference TRBV28 and TRBJ2-7, is DVKVTQSSRYLVKRTGEKVFLECVQDMDHENMFWYRQDPGLGLRLIYFSYDVKMKEKGDIPEGYSVSREKKERFSLILESASTNQTSMYLCASSLQGYKAYEQYFGPGTRLTVT.

V and J are TRBV6-1 and TRBJ2-3; tentatively, D is TRBD1 (5 bases). V was pared by 3 bases and J by 8 bases, with 12 bases between. Germline assignment: CDR1 MNHNS and CDR2 SASEGT. This CDR3 has 13 residues. CDR3 in DNA: TGTGCCAGCAGTGAGGTAGGGGATTCTACGCAGTATTTT. Translation gives CASSEVGDSTQYF.

The V call is TRBV6-6, the J call TRBJ2-7; 8 bases map to TRBD1. CDR1 MNHNY and CDR2 SVGAGI come from the germline V gene (reference sequence). The CDR3 length is 15 residues. Germline trimming cut 2 bases from V and 3 bases from J; bases unmatched to any gene: 6. As DNA, the CDR3 is TGTGCCAGCAGTTACAAGGCAGGGGGCGGCTACGAGCAGTACTTC. It encodes CASSYKAGGGYEQYF.

This clone was recorded once. The chain couples TRBV7-6 to TRBJ1-6; the D gene is possibly TRBD1 (5 bases). Per the germline V gene, CDR1 is SGHVS and CDR2 is FNYEAQ. The V gene lost 1 base and the J gene lost 7 bases, with 14 bases spanning the gap. The CDR3 runs to 16 residues. The CDR3 loop is CASSLEGRGGNSPLHF. CDR3 sequence (DNA): TGTGCCAGCAGCTTAGAAGGCCGGGGGGGAAATTCACCCCTCCACTTT.

This clone was found a few times. CDR3 protein: CASTRTGGFSGYTF. The CDR3 region has the DNA TGTGCCAGCACCCGGACAGGGGGCTTCTCAGGCTACACCTTC. The rearrangement links TRBV9 to TRBJ1-2; 11 nucleotides agree with TRBD1. Germline-derived CDR1 and CDR2 are SGDLS and YYNGEE. The CDR3 covers 14 residues. V was clipped by 6 bases and J by 8 bases; unmatched bases: 9.

This chain joins TRBV5-1 and TRBJ1-5; 8 nucleotides align to TRBD1. Trimming at V came to 0 bases and at J to 5 bases, leaving 4 bases not matched to a gene. CDR1 is SGHRS, CDR2 YFSETQ, per germline. CDR3 size: 15 residues. This chain's CDR3 is CASSLEAGGDQPQHF. The CDR3 coding sequence is TGCGCCAGCAGCTTGGAGGCAGGGGGCGATCAGCCCCAGCATTTT.

The chain uses TRBV7-3 and TRBJ2-3, with D hard to call. V lost 3 bases to trimming and J lost 1 base, with 5 bases between them. The CDR3 runs 13 residues. Germline V CDR1 and CDR2: SGHTA, FQGTGA. CDR3 coding DNA: TGTGCCAGCAGCTTCGTAGGCACAGATACGCAGTATTTT. This encodes CASSFVGTDTQYF.

The chain links TRBV5-5 to TRBJ2-7; perhaps TRBD1 as D (8 bases). Deletions cut 0 bases from V and 2 bases from J, with 12 bases between. This CDR3 contains 15 residues. Germline values: CDR1 SGHKS, CDR2 YYEKEE (reference sequence). CDR3 amino acids: CASSLDRGGPYEQYF. The DNA for the CDR3 is TGTGCCAGCAGCTTGGACAGGGGGGGACCCTACGAGCAGTACTTC. The full variable domain, completed using reference TRBV5-5 and TRBJ2-7, is DAGVTQSPTHLIKTRGQQVTLRCSPISGHKSVSWYQQVLGQGPQFIFQYYEKEERGRGNFPDRFSARQFPNYSSELNVNALLLGDSALYLCASSLDRGGPYEQYFGPGTRLTVT.

Comments on this clone: At one end, the junction sequence differs from germline, possibly due to a read error. The rearrangement links TRBV7-9 to TRBJ1-2, with D possibly TRBD1 on 6 matching bases. The germline V gene encodes CDR1 SEHNR and CDR2 FQNEAQ (reference sequence). The CDR3 is made up of 16 amino acids. CDR3 in amino acids: CSSSRNLAQGNYGYTF. CDR3 coding DNA: TGTTCCAGCAGTCGGAACCTGGCGCAGGGGAACTATGGCTACACCTTC.

V usage is TRBV2 and J usage is TRBJ2-5, with D perhaps TRBD1 (6 bases). V lost 8 bases and J 7 bases, leaving 17 bases between the germline ends. Per germline, CDR1 SNHLY and CDR2 FYNNEI. The CDR3 runs 13 residues. CDR3 sequence reads: CASGRGTSGTQYF. CDR3 DNA: TGTGCCAGCGGTAGGGGGACGTCAGGGACCCAGTACTTC.

This chain links TRBV19 with TRBJ1-2, with 7 bases identical to TRBD1. Germline V CDR1 and CDR2: LNHDA, SQIVND (reference sequence). The trim removed 6 bases at V and 3 bases at J, leaving 7 bases unmatched. There are 14 residues in the CDR3. CDR3 in DNA: TGTGCCAGTAGCACCGGGACAGCAGACTATGGCTACACCTTC. Protein product: CASSTGTADYGYTF.

This sequence joins TRBV15 and TRBJ1-1; D is undetermined. The CDR3 sequence is 14 residues long. The V gene lost 1 base and the J gene lost 0 bases, with 6 bases spanning the gap. Germline V gene lookup returns CDR1 LNHNV and CDR2 YYDKDF (reference sequence). DNA for the CDR3: TGTGCCACCAGCAGAGCACTAATGAACACTGAAGCTTTCTTT. Its protein is CATSRALMNTEAFF.

J is TRBJ2-5 and V is TRBV2, with TRBD1 matching 10 bases. The CDR3 runs to 14 residues. J lost 5 bases, V lost 5 bases, and 5 bases had no gene match. Germline values: CDR1 SNHLY, CDR2 FYNNEI. The CDR3 nucleotides are TGTGCCAGCAGTTGGGACAGGGGAGGGGAGACCCAGTACTTC. Protein: CASSWDRGGETQYF.

In its sample, this clone was seen a few times. The V call is TRBV5-1, the J call TRBJ2-2; D is ambiguous. The germline V gene encodes CDR1 SGHRS and CDR2 YFSETQ. The CDR3 consists of 12 residues. Trimming removed 9 bases from V and 5 bases from J, with 11 bases in between. The DNA of the CDR3 is TGCGCCATCCTCCTCGTTACCGGGGAGCTGTTTTTT. This encodes CAILLVTGELFF.

V is TRBV11-2 and J is TRBJ2-1, with TRBD2 as a possible D gene (7 bases). Germline lookup yields CDR1 SGHAT and CDR2 FQNNGV. CDR3 length: 17 amino acids. Trimming stripped 5 bases from V and 4 bases from J, with 21 bases between. CDR3 DNA: TGTGCCAGCAGCCTCAGAGGGGGGGTAGTTTTTTACAATGAGCAGTTCTTC. Its protein is CASSLRGGVVFYNEQFF.

The chain has TRBV18 and TRBJ1-3, with TRBD1 identical over 7 bases. This CDR3 comprises 16 residues. CDR1 and CDR2 (germline): KGHSH, LQKENI. Unmatched junction bases numbered 6, after V lost 2 bases and J lost 2 bases. In nucleotides, the CDR3 is TGTGCCAGCTCACCAGATTCGGGACAGACTGGAAACACCATATATTTT. As protein: CASSPDSGQTGNTIYF.

The chain employs TRBV5-1 and TRBJ1-2; tentative D call: TRBD1 (6 bases). The CDR3 loop spans 15 amino acids. V was pared by 3 bases and J by 2 bases, with 14 bases between. Germline V gives CDR1 SGHRS, CDR2 YFSETQ. For the CDR3, the DNA is TGCGCCAGCAGCTGGAACAGGGCATCGAACTATGGCTACACCTTC. It encodes CASSWNRASNYGYTF.

The genes are TRBV19 and TRBJ2-1; weak D call: TRBD2 (5 bases). Trimming pared 5 bases from V and 6 bases from J, leaving 20 bases between. Germline assignment: CDR1 LNHDA and CDR2 SQIVND (reference sequence). There are 16 residues in the CDR3. CDR3 DNA sequence: TGTGCCAGTAGTTTTCATCGGCAACAAGCGGTCAATGAGCAGTTCTTC. It is translated as CASSFHRQQAVNEQFF.

CDR3 DNA: TGTGCCAGCCGTACGGGGTCCTACGAGCAGTACTTC. This translates into CASRTGSYEQYF. The gene calls are TRBV28 and TRBJ2-7, with D maybe TRBD2 (5 bases). This CDR3 has 12 residues. CDR1 and CDR2 (germline): MDHEN, SYDVKM. The germline V and J ends were trimmed by 8 bases and 1 base, with 9 bases remaining between them.

This clone showed up just once. This chain links TRBV5-1 with TRBJ2-5; 12 bases are shared with TRBD2. Germline V CDR1 and CDR2: SGHRS, YFSETQ. The CDR3 consists of 19 residues. The J segment lost 1 base and the V segment lost 0 bases, leaving 10 bases of the junction unmatched. The CDR3 spells CASSLGILSSGGAQETQYF. The CDR3 DNA follows: TGCGCCAGCAGCTTGGGGATTTTGTCTAGCGGGGGGGCCCAAGAGACCCAGTACTTC.

This chain links TRBV2 with TRBJ2-4; 12 positions agree with TRBD2. There are 20 residues in the CDR3. Germline V CDR1 and CDR2: SNHLY, FYNNEI. V gave up 6 bases and J gave up 3 bases; unmatched junction bases: 18. The chain's CDR3 is CASRSPTSGGFGVVKNIQYF. The CDR3 nucleotides read TGTGCCAGCAGGTCCCCCACTAGCGGGGGGTTTGGGGTGGTCAAAAACATTCAGTACTTC.

The V and J genes are TRBV5-6 and TRBJ2-1, with TRBD2 matching over 8 bases. The germline V gene encodes CDR1 SGHDT and CDR2 YYEEEE. CDR3 length: 16 residues. The V and J ends lost 4 bases and 5 bases, in that order; junction bases with no gene match: 11. In DNA, the CDR3 is TGTGCCAGCAGCCTGCGGGGGGCTAGCGGTCACAATGAGCAGTTCTTC. It specifies CASSLRGASGHNEQFF.

The CDR3 protein is CASSFYGQGGQPQHF. Written as DNA, the CDR3 is TGTGCCAGCAGCTTCTATGGACAGGGGGGTCAGCCCCAGCATTTT. The chain links TRBV5-6 to TRBJ1-5, with 10 bases lining up with TRBD1. The ends lost 2 bases at V and 6 bases at J; junction bases unmatched: 5. CDR1 is SGHDT and CDR2 is YYEEEE in the germline V gene. The CDR3 runs 15 residues.

V and J are TRBV13 and TRBJ2-1, with 11 bases aligning to TRBD2. CDR1 PRHDT and CDR2 FYEKMQ come from the germline V gene (reference sequence). The CDR3 length is 16 residues. V was clipped by 0 bases and J by 10 bases; unmatched bases: 8. This CDR3 is CASSLGGTSGPGEQFF. CDR3 sequence (DNA): TGTGCCAGCAGCTTAGGGGGGACTAGCGGCCCAGGGGAGCAGTTCTTC.

V and J are TRBV6-6 and TRBJ1-1; no firm D call. Trimming shortened V by 2 bases and J by 11 bases, and 15 bases separated the two germline ends. The CDR3 totals 13 residues. CDR1 MNHNY and CDR2 SVGAGI come from the germline V gene (reference sequence). Written as DNA, the CDR3 is TGTGCCAGCAGTTACACCTCACTAAACGCGGCTTTCTTT. It yields the protein CASSYTSLNAAFF.

The V gene is TRBV2, the J gene TRBJ2-5; no clear D gene. The closer fit of TRBJ2-7 to the DNA end suggests the J call may be wrong. The CDR3 loop spans 15 amino acids. CDR1 is SNHLY and CDR2 is FYNNEI in the germline V gene. The CDR3 protein is CASSESRRSSYEQYF. The CDR3 DNA reads as TGTGCCAGCAGTGAATCCAGACGGAGCTCCTACGAGCAGTACTTC.